These 10 T cell receptor beta chains were all obtained from the same sample, sequenced in a study of T cells in Graves' hyperthyroidism and ophthalmopathy. Amplified TCR beta CDR3 regions derived from RNA transcripts. Primed by the HTBI set, a first-round RT-PCR was run on the TCR CDR3. TCRdb re-derived calls from the multiplex PCR reads in MiXCR, one entry per CDR3 protein. The sample comprises 350,000 to 500,000 distinct CDR3 sequences, roughly 15% of which are singletons, and 5% to 6.5% rests with the top ten. Sequencing was carried out using blood. The receptor source for this set is a woman aged 18-29 years with Graves' hyperthyroidism.

This clonotype was counted many times. This rearrangement joins TRBV20-1 to TRBJ2-1, with 7 bases aligning to TRBD2. Germline trimming cut 3 bases from V and 8 bases from J; bases unmatched to any gene: 13. Germline lookup yields CDR1 DFQATT and CDR2 SNEGSKA (reference sequence). The CDR3 length is 15 residues. The CDR3 loop reads CSARSLAGDVYEQFF. CDR3 in DNA: TGCAGTGCTAGGAGTCTTGCGGGAGATGTGTATGAGCAGTTCTTC.

This clonotype was seen many times. J is TRBJ2-7 and V is TRBV13; the match to TRBD1 covers 10 bases. Germline V CDR1 and CDR2: PRHDT, FYEKMQ (reference sequence). V was clipped by 5 bases and J by 5 bases; unmatched bases: 6. This CDR3 is 14 amino acids long. The CDR3 region has the DNA TGTGCCAGCAGCATCCGGGACAGGGGAAACGAGCAGTACTTC. This codes for CASSIRDRGNEQYF.

This clonotype occurred many times. The chain employs TRBV27 and TRBJ2-7; D is unclear. V lost 6 bases to trimming and J lost 2 bases, with 11 bases between them. This CDR3 is 13 amino acids long. Germline CDR1 MNHEY, CDR2 SMNVEV (reference sequence). As DNA, the CDR3 is TGTGCCAGCAGCCCGGGCAGCCCCTACGAGCAGTACTTC. Encoded protein: CASSPGSPYEQYF.

The chain links TRBV12-3 or TRBV12-4 to TRBJ2-5; the D gene is possibly TRBD1 (5 bases). The CDR3 covers 13 residues. V was clipped by 3 bases and J by 5 bases, with 10 bases between them. CDR3 DNA: TGTGCCAGCAGTTTCAGGGTGCTGGAGACCCAGTACTTC. Its protein is CASSFRVLETQYF.

The table lists this clonotype with a few counts. The chain couples TRBV7-9 to TRBJ2-7, with D perhaps matching TRBD1 (6 bases). With 0 bases removed from V and 6 bases from J, the gap between germline ends came to 12 bases. The CDR3 contains 14 residues. Germline V gene sequence: CDR1 SEHNR, CDR2 FQNEAQ (reference sequence). Here the CDR3 reads CASSLADRPPEQYF. The CDR3 coding sequence is TGTGCCAGCAGCTTAGCGGACAGACCACCCGAGCAGTACTTC.

This clonotype has a count of ten or more. V usage is TRBV6-2 or TRBV6-3 and J usage is TRBJ1-2, with 8 bases that match TRBD1. Germline V gene data show CDR1 as MNHEY and CDR2 as SVGEGT. This CDR3 spans 15 amino acids. V gave up 4 bases and J gave up 6 bases; unmatched junction bases: 10. CDR3 sequence reads: CASSFPTGVFDGYTF. The DNA for the CDR3 is TGTGCCAGCAGTTTTCCGACAGGGGTATTTGATGGCTACACCTTC.

This clonotype was observed at least ten times. V usage is TRBV7-2 and J usage is TRBJ2-5; 10 bases agree with TRBD2. J lost 3 bases, V lost 6 bases, and 4 bases had no gene match. The germline V gene has CDR1 SGHTA and CDR2 FQGNSA. This CDR3 spans 14 amino acids. The CDR3 here is CASSFGLAEETQYF. The CDR3 DNA is TGTGCCAGCAGTTTCGGACTAGCGGAAGAGACCCAGTACTTC.

The sample holds a few counts of this clonotype. The V and J genes are TRBV19 and TRBJ2-3; TRBD1 matches 8 bases. The CDR3 is made up of 14 amino acids. Germline V lookup: CDR1 LNHDA, CDR2 SQIVND (reference sequence). V lost 10 bases to trimming and J lost 3 bases; unmatched junction nucleotides: 9. Here the CDR3 DNA reads TGTGCCACTTCCCGGGACAGGCTAACAGATACGCAGTATTTT. This encodes CATSRDRLTDTQYF.

This chain joins TRBV2 and TRBJ2-7, with 7 bases that match TRBD2. Germline CDR1 and CDR2: SNHLY and FYNNEI. This CDR3 spans 12 amino acids. Losses at the gene ends were 7 bases for V and 9 bases for J; bases not matched to a gene: 9. The CDR3 protein is CASTAGASGQYF. The CDR3 bases are TGTGCCAGCACGGCGGGAGCATCCGGGCAGTACTTC.

V is TRBV5-1 and J is TRBJ1-1; D gene ambiguous. The germline CDR1 and CDR2 sequences are SGHRS and YFSETQ. The CDR3 is 13 amino acids. V was cut by 0 bases and J by 3 bases, with 6 bases left in between. The CDR3 bases are TGCGCCAGCAGCTTGGCCGTAGACACTGAAGCTTTCTTT. Translated, it gives CASSLAVDTEAFF.